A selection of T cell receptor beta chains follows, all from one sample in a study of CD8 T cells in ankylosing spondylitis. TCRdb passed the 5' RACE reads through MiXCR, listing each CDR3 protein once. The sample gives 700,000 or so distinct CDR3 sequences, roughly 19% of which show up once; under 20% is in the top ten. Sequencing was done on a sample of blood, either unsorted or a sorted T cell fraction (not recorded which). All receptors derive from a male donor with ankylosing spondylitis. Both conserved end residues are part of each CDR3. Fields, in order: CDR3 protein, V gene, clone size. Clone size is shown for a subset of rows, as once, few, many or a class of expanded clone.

cdr3_aa: CASSLSGTGPRIQYF
v_call: TRBV27
clone_size: .

cdr3_aa: CSVVGNKGEQYF
v_call: TRBV29-1
clone_size: few

cdr3_aa: CASSFRLGYNEQFF
v_call: TRBV7-7
clone_size: few

cdr3_aa: CSASYRPNTEAFF
v_call: TRBV20-1
clone_size: few

cdr3_aa: CASSPRTGAGTGELFF
v_call: TRBV7-9
clone_size: few

cdr3_aa: CASSRQFTGELFF
v_call: TRBV12-3/TRBV12-4
clone_size: .

cdr3_aa: CAISTELGQGKYEQYF
v_call: TRBV10-3
clone_size: few

cdr3_aa: CASSLKETQYF
v_call: TRBV12-3/TRBV12-4
clone_size: many

cdr3_aa: CSATRGGRTDTQYF
v_call: TRBV20-1
clone_size: few

cdr3_aa: CASSEGRTGANEKLFF
v_call: TRBV12-3/TRBV12-4
clone_size: few

cdr3_aa: CASSEGVAPYNEQFF
v_call: TRBV12-3/TRBV12-4
clone_size: few

cdr3_aa: CASRIGRIANVLTF
v_call: TRBV7-9
clone_size: many

cdr3_aa: CASSLTGDYTF
v_call: TRBV7-9
clone_size: .

cdr3_aa: CASSERWGETQYF
v_call: TRBV6-1
clone_size: .

cdr3_aa: CASTWTSGGYNEQFF
v_call: TRBV6-2/TRBV6-3
clone_size: .

cdr3_aa: CSFRDSPSTDTQYF
v_call: TRBV29-1
clone_size: .

cdr3_aa: CASSLAGQALNTEAFF
v_call: TRBV5-1
clone_size: .

cdr3_aa: CASSTTGVAEAFF
v_call: TRBV12-3/TRBV12-4
clone_size: .

cdr3_aa: CASSPAGFPTDTQYF
v_call: TRBV9
clone_size: .

cdr3_aa: CASSSGTRAYNEQFF
v_call: TRBV7-2
clone_size: .

cdr3_aa: CASSPERGAKSTDTQYF
v_call: TRBV7-9
clone_size: .

cdr3_aa: CASSQDRQEAYGYTF
v_call: TRBV4-3
clone_size: few

cdr3_aa: CASSSTLYSPLHF
v_call: TRBV28
clone_size: few

cdr3_aa: CATSRGLEGVRPQHF
v_call: TRBV15
clone_size: .

cdr3_aa: CASSQSTSGSDEQYF
v_call: TRBV4-1
clone_size: .

cdr3_aa: CASSFITGKPPPPYSNQPQHF
v_call: TRBV27
clone_size: .